Below are 10 T cell receptor beta chains sequenced from a single sample in a study of cytomegalovirus exposure and HLA in healthy donors. PCR amplification relied on 60 Vbeta primers (plus 13 Jbeta primers). Assay: immunoSEQ multiplex PCR; the TCRdb copy retains only in-frame clones and omits some. Reported are 130,000 to 150,000 clones; the ten largest clones contain approximately 2.5%. Specimen: PBMCs. These receptors were obtained from a man aged 40-49 years in good health and CMV-seronegative.

This chain links TRBV19 with TRBJ2-3, with a weak D call TRBD1 (6 bases). In germline, CDR1 is LNHDA, CDR2 SQIVND (reference sequence). The CDR3 contains 17 residues. Trimming pared 0 bases from V and 4 bases from J, leaving 17 bases between. The CDR3 loop reads CASSIDHRVEGSDTQYF. The CDR3 DNA reads TGTGCCAGTAGTATAGACCACAGGGTCGAAGGTTCAGATACGCAGTATTTT.

Here the CDR3 reads CASSVLAGGTQYF. In nucleotides, the CDR3 is TGTGCCAGCAGCGTGCTAGCGGGGGGAACCCAGTACTTC. The chain employs TRBV7-7 and TRBJ2-5; the match to TRBD2 covers 11 bases. The germline V gene has CDR1 SSHAT and CDR2 FNYEAQ (reference sequence). V shed 5 bases, J shed 8 bases, and the junction held 4 bases outside the gene matches. CDR3 length equals 13 residues.

As for this clone: The same CDR3 is also encoded by other DNA sequences in this sample. V usage is TRBV7-6 and J usage is TRBJ2-1; D perhaps matches TRBD2 (6 bases). CDR3 length equals 14 residues. The germline V gene encodes CDR1 SGHVS and CDR2 FNYEAQ. V shed 5 bases and J shed 4 bases, with 12 bases lying between them. This CDR3 reads CASSPSGTYNEQFF. In nucleotides, the CDR3 is TGTGCCAGCAGCCCCTCAGGGACTTACAATGAGCAGTTCTTC.

This chain links TRBV10-3 with TRBJ2-3; TRBD2 aligns across 11 bases. V lost 2 bases, J lost 0 bases, and 1 base stayed unmatched. The CDR3 length is 16 residues. Germline loops: CDR1 ENHRY, CDR2 SYGVKD. The CDR3 sequence: CAISEGTSGSTDTQYF. The CDR3 DNA follows: TGTGCCATCAGTGAGGGGACTAGCGGAAGCACAGATACGCAGTATTTT.

The chain joins TRBV9 to TRBJ1-1, with a tentative D call TRBD1 (5 bases). Germline V lookup: CDR1 SGDLS, CDR2 YYNGEE. The CDR3 runs to 14 residues. The V end was cut by 3 bases, the J end by 4 bases, with 13 bases between. Here the CDR3 reads CASSDPSQGTEAFF. The CDR3, as DNA: TGTGCCAGCAGCGATCCCTCTCAGGGCACTGAAGCTTTCTTT. Using reference TRBV9 and TRBJ1-1 for the parts outside the CDR3, the full variable domain is DSGVTQTPKHLITATGQRVTLRCSPRSGDLSVYWYQQSLDQGLQFLIQYYNGEERAKGNILERFSAQQFPDLHSELNLSSLELGDSALYFCASSDPSQGTEAFFGQGTRLTVV.

A remark on this clone: One end of the junction fails to match germline, which may point to a read error. Other DNA sequences in this specimen translate into the identical CDR3. The rearrangement joins TRBV6-4 to TRBJ2-7; D possibly corresponds to TRBD1 (6 bases). The germline V gene has CDR1 MRHNA and CDR2 SNTAGT. The CDR3 contains 16 residues. The CDR3, as DNA: TGTGCCAGCAGCGACTCGAAGGCGGACAGCCACTACGAGCAGTACTTC. Its protein product is CASSDSKADSHYEQYF.

Of note for this clone: In the same sample, other DNA sequences code for this CDR3. V usage is TRBV5-1 and J usage is TRBJ2-7; D might be TRBD2 (6 bases). With 4 bases removed from V and 4 bases from J, the gap between germline ends came to 12 bases. This CDR3 contains 13 residues. From germline, CDR1 is SGHRS and CDR2 YFSETQ. CDR3 loop: CASSEGLLYEQYF. The CDR3 coding sequence is TGCGCCAGCAGCGAGGGACTCCTATACGAGCAGTACTTC.

This sequence joins TRBV28 and TRBJ1-1; TRBD1 matches at 9 bases. The germline V gene encodes CDR1 MDHEN and CDR2 SYDVKM. The CDR3 is 17 residues long. After removal of 6 bases from V and 1 base from J, the junction contained 12 bases not matched to a gene. The DNA of the CDR3 is TGTGCCAGCAGCTCCCCTGGGGACAGGGTTTCGAACACTGAAGCTTTCTTT. Translating gives CASSSPGDRVSNTEAFF.

Turning to this clone: This sample also contains other DNA sequences that code for the same CDR3. This sequence joins TRBV7-2 and TRBJ1-2; TRBD1 matches at 9 bases. CDR1 SGHTA and CDR2 FQGNSA come from the germline V gene. Trimming cost V 1 base and J 4 bases; bases outside gene matches: 4. The CDR3 contains 15 residues. The CDR3 region is CASSLDGTGFYGYTF. CDR3 nucleotides: TGTGCCAGCAGCTTAGATGGGACAGGGTTCTATGGCTACACCTTC. The full variable domain, rest sourced from reference TRBV7-2 and TRBJ1-2, is GAGVSQSPSNKVTEKGKDVELRCDPISGHTALYWYRQSLGQGLEFLIYFQGNSAPDKSGLPSDRFSAERTGGSVSTLTIQRTQQEDSAVYLCASSLDGTGFYGYTFGSGTRLTVV.

This chain uses TRBV6-6 with TRBJ2-7, with 8 bases fitting TRBD1. This CDR3 has 13 residues. The V gene's germline CDR1 is MNHNY and CDR2 SVGAGI (reference sequence). V lost 5 bases to trimming and J lost 2 bases; unmatched junction nucleotides: 2. For the CDR3, the DNA is TGTGCCAGCAGTATACAGGGGGCCTACGAGCAGTACTTC. Encoded protein: CASSIQGAYEQYF.